The clone carrying this T cell receptor (beta chain) was recorded many times. Its antigen is unknown. From germline, CDR1 is SGHRS and CDR2 YFSETQ. The CDR3 is 14 amino acids. V shed 0 bases and J shed 0 bases, with 7 bases lying between them. The sample originates from a study of Graves' ophthalmopathy and Graves' hyperthyroidism. Study-wide context: There was a collection of peripheral blood at initial diagnosis, before any treatment. Study-level findings and limits: Sensitivity reached 70% to 71% and specificity more than 72% when the model predicted ophthalmopathy progression.

The TCR beta CDR3 regions underwent amplification from RNA transcripts. The first round was an RT-PCR with HTBI primers, and the second round was a multiplex PCR. Each CDR3 protein is one row after TCRdb ran MiXCR on the multiplex PCR reads. The data show about 620,000 distinct CDR3 sequences, over 20% seen once. Only newly diagnosed hyperthyroidism patients aged 18 to 65, with under 2 months' duration, were enrolled. The sample consisted of peripheral blood. The origin of this receptor is a young woman with stable Graves' hyperthyroidism. Some clones in this sample may be carry-over from other donors' samples. The chain uses TRBV5-1 and TRBJ2-7, with D possibly matching TRBD1 (6 bases). Here the CDR3 DNA reads TGCGCCAGCAGCTTGGCGGACAGCTCCTACGAGCAGTACTTC. It translates to CASSLADSSYEQYF.